One sample yielded the 19 T cell receptor beta chains listed below, sequenced in a study of response to subunit inactivated influenza vaccine. TCRdb analysed the RT-PCR reads with MiXCR anew, one entry per CDR3 protein. Here the sample spans over 800,000 distinct CDR3 sequences, approximately 22% being singletons. The material sequenced was PBMCs from blood, taken 5 days after vaccination. The receptors come from a man between 50 and 59 years old who received an inactivated influenza vaccine.

The chain is built from TRBV21-1 and TRBJ1-6; the listed D gene, TRBD1, was not tested against the DNA. TRBV21-1 is classified as a pseudogene. The CDR3 loop spans 14 amino acids. CDR3 residues: CASSPHPDRDTLHF. CDR3 nucleotide sequence: TGTGCCAGCAGCCCTCACCCCGACAGGGACACCCTCCACTTT.

This clonotype was recorded at least ten times. One end of the junction fails to match germline, which may point to a read error. The chain is built from TRBV18 and TRBJ2-5; D unclear. The V gene's germline CDR1 is KGHSH and CDR2 LQKENI. The CDR3 has 12 residues. The CDR3 reads CASSPNRETQYF. As DNA, the CDR3 is TGCGCCAGCAGCCCTAATCGTGAGACCCAGTACTTC.

This clonotype came up a few times. The chain has TRBV6-2 or TRBV6-3 and TRBJ1-5; TRBD1 matches 9 bases. J was trimmed by 1 base and V by 2 bases; bases with no gene match: 6. Germline V gene sequence: CDR1 MNHEY, CDR2 SVGEGT. The length of the CDR3 is 17 residues. The CDR3 is CASSYEGTGNSNQPQHF. The CDR3 region has the DNA TGTGCCAGCAGTTACGAAGGGACAGGGAACAGCAATCAGCCCCAGCATTTT.

This clonotype was seen more than once but under ten times. The rearrangement links TRBV20-1 to TRBJ1-6; TRBD1 is a possible D gene (6 bases). This CDR3 is 14 amino acids long. V lost 6 bases, J lost 5 bases, and 14 bases lay in between. Germline lookup yields CDR1 DFQATT and CDR2 SNEGSKA (reference sequence). DNA of the CDR3: TGCAGTGCGGGGGGGGCCACAGATAATTCACCCCTCCACTTT. Its protein product is CSAGGATDNSPLHF.

This clonotype has only a few counts. J is TRBJ2-5 and V is TRBV3-1; TRBD1 matches 8 bases. CDR1 LGHDT and CDR2 YNNKEL come from the germline V gene (reference sequence). The J segment lost 3 bases and the V segment lost 0 bases, leaving 6 bases of the junction unmatched. The CDR3 loop spans 16 amino acids. CDR3 loop: CASSQDLEDREETQYF. In DNA form, the CDR3 reads TGTGCCAGCAGCCAAGATCTTGAGGACAGGGAAGAGACCCAGTACTTC.

The chain carries TRBV19 and TRBJ2-2; D is unclear. CDR1 and CDR2 (germline): LNHDA, SQIVND (reference sequence). Trimming took 3 bases from V and 7 from J, leaving 21 bases between them. The CDR3 runs 17 residues. The CDR3, as DNA: TGTGCCAGTAGTATTGGATTGGACCGACTTGTCGGCGGGGAGCTGTTTTTT. This translates into CASSIGLDRLVGGELFF.

Only a few counts were recorded for this clonotype. The CDR3 protein is CSATRGQGLAGSDEQFF. In DNA, the CDR3 is TGCAGTGCCACTAGAGGCCAGGGGCTAGCCGGATCTGATGAGCAGTTCTTC. The rearrangement links TRBV20-1 to TRBJ2-1; D possibly corresponds to TRBD1 (6 bases). The germline CDR1 and CDR2 sequences are DFQATT and SNEGSKA (reference sequence). Trimming removed 6 bases from V and 8 bases from J, with 29 bases in between. CDR3 length: 17 residues.

This chain connects TRBV20-1 to TRBJ2-7; possibly TRBD1 or TRBD2 for D (5 bases each). CDR3 length: 14 residues. V shed 0 bases and J shed 5 bases, with 14 bases lying between them. The germline V gene encodes CDR1 DFQATT and CDR2 SNEGSKA (reference sequence). The DNA for the CDR3 is TGCAGTGCTAGAGATTGGGCAGGGAGCAACGAGCAGTACTTC. Residues: CSARDWAGSNEQYF.

The chain employs TRBV27 and TRBJ2-1; TRBD2 matches 9 bases. V trimming: 5 bases; J trimming: 4 bases; junction bases outside the gene matches: 9. The germline V gene has CDR1 MNHEY and CDR2 SMNVEV (reference sequence). The CDR3 spans 16 residues. CDR3 in amino acids: CASSNIAGVSYNEQFF. CDR3 DNA sequence: TGTGCCAGCAGTAACATAGCGGGAGTGTCTTACAATGAGCAGTTCTTC.

This clonotype occurred a few times. The V and J genes are TRBV5-1 and TRBJ2-5; the D gene is possibly TRBD2 (6 bases). Trimming cost V 6 bases and J 2 bases, with 14 bases left between them. This CDR3 contains 14 residues. Germline V gene sequence: CDR1 SGHRS, CDR2 YFSETQ. CDR3: CASTGGTGQETQYF. The DNA for the CDR3 is TGCGCCAGCACCGGAGGGACGGGGCAAGAGACCCAGTACTTC.

This chain connects TRBV4-3 to TRBJ1-5, with a weak D call TRBD1 (5 bases). V was clipped by 0 bases and J by 10 bases, with 16 bases between them. The CDR3 totals 15 residues. Germline lookup yields CDR1 LGHNA and CDR2 YSLEER. In DNA, the CDR3 is TGCGCCAGCAGCCAAGAGTGGACAAGTAGGGTCCCCCAGCATTTT. Its translation is CASSQEWTSRVPQHF.

This clonotype occurred a few times. The rearrangement uses TRBV20-1 and TRBJ1-6; 9 bases line up with TRBD1. Germline V gene data show CDR1 as DFQATT and CDR2 as SNEGSKA (reference sequence). The CDR3 sequence is 14 residues long. V lost 1 base to trimming and J lost 7 bases; unmatched junction nucleotides: 2. For the CDR3, the DNA is TGCAGTGCTAGAGTTGACAGGGGGAATTCACCCCTCCACTTT. This translates into CSARVDRGNSPLHF.

A few counts support this clonotype. The chain uses TRBV5-5 and TRBJ2-2, with 7 bases lining up with TRBD1. The CDR3 contains 15 residues. CDR1 is SGHKS, CDR2 YYEKEE, per germline (reference sequence). Losses at the gene ends were 2 bases for V and 4 bases for J; bases not matched to a gene: 5. CDR3 sequence: CASSLSGGTTGELFF. The CDR3 DNA reads as TGTGCCAGCAGCTTATCAGGGGGAACCACCGGGGAGCTGTTTTTT.

V is TRBV3-1 and J is TRBJ2-5, with a weak D call TRBD2 (5 bases). The CDR3 sequence is 14 residues long. With 3 bases removed from V and 4 bases from J, the gap between germline ends came to 12 bases. Germline lookup yields CDR1 LGHDT and CDR2 YNNKEL (reference sequence). CDR3 sequence (DNA): TGTGCCAGCAGCCATGGACGGAGGCCAGAGACCCAGTACTTC. Translating gives CASSHGRRPETQYF.

This clonotype has only a few counts. V is TRBV29-1 and J is TRBJ1-1; TRBD1 might be the D (5 bases). V lost 4 bases, J lost 0 bases, and 15 bases lay in between. Germline assignment: CDR1 SQVTM and CDR2 ANQGSEA. CDR3 length: 15 amino acids. DNA of the CDR3: TGCAGCGTTGCGGCGGGGGGGTTGGTGAACACTGAAGCTTTCTTT. Amino acid sequence: CSVAAGGLVNTEAFF.

This rearrangement joins TRBV29-1 to TRBJ2-1, with D possibly matching TRBD2 (5 bases). The CDR3 spans 14 residues. Germline CDR1 and CDR2: SQVTM and ANQGSEA. Deletions cut 2 bases from V and 5 bases from J, with 13 bases between. CDR3 in amino acids: CSVELAGRDNEQFF. The CDR3 DNA is TGCAGCGTTGAACTAGCCGGACGGGACAATGAGCAGTTCTTC.

The rearrangement uses TRBV29-1 and TRBJ2-5, with TRBD1 as a possible D gene (5 bases). The CDR3 loop spans 14 amino acids. Trimming shortened V by 2 bases and J by 7 bases, and 17 bases separated the two germline ends. The germline CDR1 and CDR2 sequences are SQVTM and ANQGSEA. The CDR3 DNA reads as TGCAGCGTTGAAAAGGTCGGCAGGGATGGGACCCAGTACTTC. This translates into CSVEKVGRDGTQYF.

V usage is TRBV5-1 and J usage is TRBJ1-5; D is unresolved. V was cut by 3 bases and J by 10 bases, with 14 bases left in between. CDR3 length: 13 amino acids. Germline CDR1 and CDR2: SGHRS and YFSETQ. The CDR3 is CASSSTGGDPQHF. CDR3 nucleotides: TGCGCCAGCAGCTCGACGGGTGGGGATCCCCAGCATTTT.

V usage is TRBV12-3 or TRBV12-4 and J usage is TRBJ2-5, with a tentative D call TRBD2 (5 bases). The CDR3 sequence is 15 residues long. V lost 1 base and J lost 2, with 11 bases in between. DNA for the CDR3: TGTGCCAGCAGTTTAGGCCTAGCCAAACAAGAGACCCAGTACTTC. It translates to CASSLGLAKQETQYF.